Listed below are T cell receptor beta chains from one sample, sequenced in a study of radiation and T cells in renal cell carcinoma. Here immunoSEQ multiplex PCR was the method, and the copy in TCRdb shows in-frame clones only, minus some. The sample includes about 9,000 clones, 63% of them seen just once. The sequenced sample was tumor tissue, obtained from a patient whose treatment included radiotherapy and nephrectomy. Receptors originate from a woman between 45 and 60 years old with renal cell carcinoma. CDR3s include the opening cysteine and the closing phenylalanine or tryptophan. Each record gives: J gene, D gene, clone size, V gene, CDR3 protein, CDR3 DNA. The D gene is left open where the match is weak. Clone sizes are given selectively: once, few, many, or a class where the clone is expanded.

j_gene: TRBJ2-7; d_gene: NA; abundance: NA; v_gene: TRBV5-6; CDR3aa: CASSLFSEQYF; CDR3nt: TGTGCCAGCAGCTTATTTAGCGAGCAGTACTTC
j_gene: TRBJ2-1; d_gene: NA; abundance: NA; v_gene: TRBV4-3; CDR3aa: CASSQELARGFDEQFF; CDR3nt: TGCGCCAGCAGCCAAGAGCTAGCGAGGGGGTTTGATGAGCAGTTCTTC
j_gene: TRBJ2-3; d_gene: NA; abundance: NA; v_gene: TRBV19; CDR3aa: CATGRTSTDTQYF; CDR3nt: TGTGCCACGGGTCGGACATCCACAGATACGCAGTATTTT
j_gene: TRBJ2-7; d_gene: TRBD2; abundance: NA; v_gene: TRBV6-5; CDR3aa: CASSYVAGAYEQYF; CDR3nt: TGTGCCAGCAGTTACGTTGCGGGAGCATACGAGCAGTACTTC
j_gene: TRBJ2-5; d_gene: NA; abundance: NA; v_gene: TRBV6-1; CDR3aa: CASSVGAGSQETQYF; CDR3nt: TGTGCCAGCAGTGTTGGAGCGGGCAGTCAAGAGACCCAGTACTTC
j_gene: TRBJ2-3; d_gene: NA; abundance: NA; v_gene: TRBV10-1; CDR3aa: CASSGVTGATDTQYF; CDR3nt: TGCGCCAGCAGTGGGGTTACGGGGGCCACAGATACGCAGTATTTT
j_gene: TRBJ1-2; d_gene: NA; abundance: few; v_gene: TRBV7-2; CDR3aa: CASSAERVGYTF; CDR3nt: TGTGCCAGCAGCGCAGAGAGGGTTGGCTACACCTTC
j_gene: TRBJ2-5; d_gene: NA; abundance: few; v_gene: TRBV2; CDR3aa: CASKSKGLGTQYF; CDR3nt: TGTGCCAGCAAATCGAAGGGGCTCGGGACCCAGTACTTC
j_gene: TRBJ2-7; d_gene: TRBD1; abundance: few; v_gene: TRBV6-5; CDR3aa: CASSSGQGNEQYF; CDR3nt: TGTGCCAGCAGTTCGGGACAGGGCAACGAGCAGTACTTC
j_gene: TRBJ2-7; d_gene: NA; abundance: NA; v_gene: TRBV12-2; CDR3aa: CASRNPGRGLYF; CDR3nt: TGTGCAAGTCGAAACCCTGGCAGGGGCCTATACTTC
j_gene: TRBJ1-1; d_gene: NA; abundance: NA; v_gene: TRBV28; CDR3aa: CASRNFGVPEAFF; CDR3nt: TGTGCCAGCAGAAACTTCGGGGTTCCTGAAGCTTTCTTT
j_gene: TRBJ1-5; d_gene: NA; abundance: NA; v_gene: TRBV5-6; CDR3aa: CASSLTTMWPQHF; CDR3nt: TGTGCCAGCAGCTTGACGACGATGTGGCCCCAGCATTTT
j_gene: TRBJ2-1; d_gene: TRBD2; abundance: NA; v_gene: TRBV7-2; CDR3aa: CASSFVSSGGASAQFF; CDR3nt: TGTGCCAGCAGCTTTGTCTCGAGCGGGGGGGCCAGTGCCCAGTTCTTC
j_gene: TRBJ1-5; d_gene: TRBD1; abundance: NA; v_gene: TRBV4-2; CDR3aa: CASSQDPTGTGGYLQPQHF; CDR3nt: TGTGCCAGCAGCCAAGACCCCACCGGGACAGGGGGCTATTTACAGCCCCAGCATTTT
j_gene: TRBJ2-3; d_gene: NA; abundance: NA; v_gene: TRBV4-3; CDR3aa: CASSQIGRGLTDTQYF; CDR3nt: TGCGCCAGCAGCCAAATTGGACGGGGGCTCACAGATACGCAGTATTTT